Listed below are T cell receptor beta chains from one sample, sequenced in a study of CXCR3-negative and CXCR3-positive naive CD8 T cells. TCRdb reworked the 5' RACE reads into one entry per CDR3 protein, no DNA. This table holds 75,000 to 95,000 distinct CDR3 sequences. Sequencing was carried out using naive CXCR3- CD8+ T cells from blood. The receptor source for this set is a human donor in good health. Some clones in this sample may be carry-over from other donors' samples. Each CDR3 is given with its conserved first and last residue. Fields, in order: V gene, J gene, CDR3 length, CDR3 protein.

TRBV6-2/TRBV6-3	TRBJ2-1	15	CASSYASADINEQFF
TRBV29-1	TRBJ2-1	14	CSVKLGDRGNEQFF
TRBV29-1	TRBJ2-5	15	CSVDGLAGGEETQYF
TRBV6-5	TRBJ1-1	13	CASSSGLNTEAFF
TRBV29-1	TRBJ2-7	12	CSAGTAAYEQYF
TRBV5-1	TRBJ1-1	16	CASSFSPTGMNTEAFF
TRBV29-1	TRBJ2-2	12	CSVEQISGELFF
TRBV7-9	TRBJ1-5	12	CASSYWDSSQHF
TRBV30	TRBJ1-2	14	CACLGTDTNYGYTF
TRBV28	TRBJ2-7	12	CASSSLMREQYF
TRBV28	TRBJ1-5	11	CASSFNQPQHF
TRBV7-9	TRBJ2-1	17	CASSLDKHSRTYNEQFF
TRBV28	TRBJ2-1	16	CASRYIAGVGYNEQFF
TRBV7-2	TRBJ2-5	17	CASSLGSFSGRGETQYF
TRBV5-6	TRBJ2-6	14	CASSPGTTANVLTF
TRBV27	TRBJ2-7	13	CASSYRDTYEQYF
TRBV28	TRBJ1-5	15	CASSPWGPEHQPQHF
TRBV20-1	TRBJ2-1	15	CSARDRDSSYNEQFF
TRBV27	TRBJ1-2	16	CASSLGGVLANYGYTF
TRBV18	TRBJ1-6	12	CASSPPDSPLHF
TRBV10-3	TRBJ2-5	15	CAISESWGGKETQYF
TRBV20-1	TRBJ1-6	15	CSARLQGKAGSPLHF
TRBV20-1	TRBJ2-7	14	CSARDRPAGYEQYF
TRBV29-1	TRBJ2-7	13	CSVRLESSYEQYF
TRBV6-5	TRBJ1-5	15	CASSLGQGGDQPQHF